This TCR beta chain was sequenced during a study of neurological immune-mediated disorders. cDNA synthesis was performed by 5'RACE with 10-nucleotide random UMIs. Over 180 million TCR-beta sequences (from 15-18 subjects) were yielded by each sequencing run. MiXCR was run by TCRdb on the 5' RACE reads, yielding one entry per CDR3 protein. The sample holds tens of thousands of distinct CDR3 sequences, 6% to 7% seen once. This clonotype was found many times. Volunteers from a blood bank in Maryland, USA, constituted the healthy controls. CDR3 length: 14 amino acids. V shed 4 bases and J 2 bases; nucleotides not matched to a gene: 4. The germline gives CDR1 SGHTA, CDR2 FQGNSA.

Material: CD4+ T cells from blood. The TCR sequence derives from a woman aged 40 to 49 in good health. The chain employs TRBV7-2 and TRBJ2-5, with 7 bases fitting TRBD2. For the CDR3, the DNA is TGTGCCAGCAGCTATAGGACTAGTCAAGAGACCCAGTACTTC. Its protein product is CASSYRTSQETQYF.